This passage covers 26 T cell receptor beta chains from one sample sequenced in a study of cytomegalovirus exposure and HLA in healthy donors. The data were produced by immunoSEQ multiplex PCR, yet TCRdb's version contains in-frame clones alone and is incomplete. The sample shows some 150,000 clones, around 88% of them seen only once. The specimen was PBMCs. All receptors derive from a man in his late teens or twenties in good health and CMV-seropositive.

The rearrangement uses TRBV7-2 and TRBJ2-5; D not certain. CDR1 and CDR2 from the germline V gene are SGHTA and FQGNSA. This CDR3 comprises 14 residues. Between the trimmed V and J ends, which lost 5 bases and 9 bases, there was a span of 19 bases. CDR3 coding DNA: TGTGCCAGCAGCCCGATGCCCGATGCGAGGTCCCAGTACTTC. Protein product: CASSPMPDARSQYF.

In this sample, this clone turned up a few times. The chain joins TRBV2 to TRBJ1-2; D gene unclear. Trimming took 4 bases from V and 3 from J, leaving 9 bases between them. CDR3 length: 13 residues. The germline V gene encodes CDR1 SNHLY and CDR2 FYNNEI. CDR3 amino acids: CASSAWEDYGYTF. CDR3 in DNA: TGTGCCAGCAGTGCTTGGGAGGACTATGGCTACACCTTC. The full variable domain, in which reference TRBV2 and TRBJ1-2 provide the parts outside the CDR3, is EPEVTQTPSHQVTQMGQEVILRCVPISNHLYFYWYRQILGQKVEFLVSFYNNEISEKSEIFDDQFSVERPDGSNFTLKIRSTKLEDSAMYFCASSAWEDYGYTFGSGTRLTVV.

This rearrangement joins TRBV6-4 to TRBJ2-5, with 11 positions matching TRBD2. The V gene's germline CDR1 is MRHNA and CDR2 SNTAGT. The CDR3 sequence is 15 residues long. V was pared by 4 bases and J by 1 base, with 2 bases of the junction left unmatched. DNA of the CDR3: TGTGCCAGCAGTGCTAGCGGGGGGTCCCAAGAGACCCAGTACTTC. Its translation: CASSASGGSQETQYF.

This chain uses TRBV6-5 with TRBJ1-2; 9 bases align to TRBD1. Germline CDR1 is MNHEY and CDR2 is SVGAGI. The CDR3 has 15 residues. Unmatched junction bases numbered 9, after V lost 6 bases and J lost 4 bases. The CDR3 DNA follows: TGTGCCAGCAGGGACGACGGACAGGGGTTCTATGGCTACACCTTC. It translates to CASRDDGQGFYGYTF.

The V gene is TRBV19, the J gene TRBJ2-2; TRBD1 agrees at 10 bases. CDR1 and CDR2 (germline): LNHDA, SQIVND (reference sequence). The CDR3 is made up of 15 amino acids. V shed 5 bases and J 6 bases; nucleotides not matched to a gene: 6. As DNA, the CDR3 is TGTGCCAGTAGTGTTGGGACAGGGGTTCCCGGGGAGCTGTTTTTT. This sequence encodes CASSVGTGVPGELFF.

The CDR3, as DNA: TGTGCCAGCTATGGGGGGGAGTGGGCTGAAGCTTTCTTT. Translation gives CASYGGEWAEAFF. The chain uses TRBV6-1 and TRBJ1-1; maybe TRBD1 (5 bases). The V and J ends lost 8 bases and 6 bases respectively, with 16 bases between them. CDR1 and CDR2 (germline): MNHNS, SASEGT. The CDR3 has 13 residues.

The CDR3 loop reads CSARGQEKLFF. CDR3 coding DNA: TGCAGTGCTAGAGGGCAAGAAAAACTGTTTTTT. The chain is built from TRBV20-1 and TRBJ1-4; D call uncertain. The V end lost 1 base, the J end lost 8 bases, and 5 bases lay between the germline ends. The germline V gene encodes CDR1 DFQATT and CDR2 SNEGSKA (reference sequence). This CDR3 has 11 amino acids.

V usage is TRBV11-2 and J usage is TRBJ2-5; 10 bases are shared with TRBD2. The germline gives CDR1 SGHAT, CDR2 FQNNGV. Trimming cost V 4 bases and J 4 bases; bases outside gene matches: 3. The CDR3 is 14 amino acids. CDR3: CASSSSGGGETQYF. In DNA form, the CDR3 reads TGTGCCAGCAGCTCGAGCGGGGGGGGAGAGACCCAGTACTTC. Full variable domain (outside the CDR3, taken from reference TRBV11-2 and TRBJ2-5): EAGVAQSPRYKIIEKRQSVAFWCNPISGHATLYWYQQILGQGPKLLIQFQNNGVVDDSQLPKDRFSAERLKGVDSTLKIQPAKLEDSAVYLCASSSSGGGETQYFGPGTRLLVL.

This clone was detected once. The chain employs TRBV6-5 and TRBJ1-1; D is unresolved. V was shortened by 0 bases and J by 4 bases, with 12 bases between the two germline ends. The CDR3 extends over 15 amino acids. CDR1 and CDR2 from the germline V gene are MNHEY and SVGAGI. The CDR3 loop reads CASSYSGLGGTEAFF. The DNA for the CDR3 is TGTGCCAGCAGTTACTCTGGACTTGGTGGCACTGAAGCTTTCTTT.

V is TRBV4-1 and J is TRBJ1-1; the D is unclear. The CDR3 length is 14 residues. CDR1 is MGHRA and CDR2 is YSYEKL in the germline V gene. V was pared by 0 bases and J by 3 bases, with 8 bases between. The CDR3 DNA reads TGCGCCAGCAGCCAAGAGGGTCGGGACACTGAAGCTTTCTTT. Protein product: CASSQEGRDTEAFF.

The chain couples TRBV7-8 to TRBJ2-7; 8 nucleotides match TRBD1. Losses at the gene ends were 4 bases for V and 4 bases for J; bases not matched to a gene: 9. Germline V lookup: CDR1 SGHVS, CDR2 FQNEAQ. CDR3 length equals 15 residues. DNA for the CDR3: TGTGCCAGCAGCTCCGAGGACAGGGCGCATTACGAGCAGTACTTC. Translated: CASSSEDRAHYEQYF.

This clone came up once. The chain recombines TRBV4-2 with TRBJ2-7; D possibly corresponds to TRBD2 (5 bases). CDR1 LGHNA and CDR2 YNFKEQ come from the germline V gene. The V gene lost 2 bases and the J gene lost 0 bases, with 8 bases spanning the gap. The CDR3 contains 14 residues. In DNA, the CDR3 is TGTGCCAGCAGCCAACTAGCCACCTCCTACGAGCAGTACTTC. Protein sequence: CASSQLATSYEQYF.

V gene TRBV5-4 combines with J gene TRBJ2-3; 11 nucleotides agree with TRBD2. The CDR3 runs to 19 residues. The germline CDR1 and CDR2 sequences are SGHNT and YYREEE (reference sequence). Trimming removed 3 bases from V and 4 bases from J; junction bases left unmatched: 16. The CDR3 spells CASSSKSGPTSGIADTQYF. CDR3 DNA: TGTGCCAGCAGCTCCAAATCGGGGCCGACTAGCGGGATAGCAGATACGCAGTATTTT.

This chain joins TRBV28 and TRBJ1-5; D not resolved. This CDR3 is built from 12 residues. Between the trimmed V and J ends, which lost 1 base and 7 bases, there was a span of 5 bases. The germline CDR1 and CDR2 sequences are MDHEN and SYDVKM. The CDR3 loop reads CASSLLRQPQHF. CDR3 DNA sequence: TGTGCCAGCAGTTTATTGCGGCAGCCCCAGCATTTT.

This chain connects TRBV27 to TRBJ2-6; a possible D gene is TRBD1 (6 bases). In germline, CDR1 is MNHEY, CDR2 SMNVEV (reference sequence). V was pared by 0 bases and J by 2 bases, with 14 bases between. The CDR3 consists of 18 residues. CDR3: CASSLSRSDRTGANVLTF. In DNA, the CDR3 is TGTGCCAGCAGTTTATCCCGATCTGACAGGACTGGGGCCAACGTCCTGACTTTC.

The chain employs TRBV7-6 and TRBJ2-7; 8 nucleotides align to TRBD2. The V gene's germline CDR1 is SGHVS and CDR2 FNYEAQ. The V gene end was trimmed by 8 bases and the J gene end by 2 bases; junction bases not matched to a gene: 8. The CDR3 covers 14 residues. The CDR3 DNA reads TGTGCCAGCGCCCAAATAGCGGGAACCTACGAGCAGTACTTC. Translation: CASAQIAGTYEQYF.

This clone appeared once. V gene TRBV11-1 combines with J gene TRBJ2-1; D perhaps matches TRBD1 (6 bases). Germline lookup yields CDR1 SGHAT and CDR2 FQDESV (reference sequence). The CDR3 sequence is 16 residues long. Between the trimmed V and J ends, which lost 1 base and 4 bases, there was a span of 14 bases. CDR3 sequence: CASSLVWGRQYNEQFF. As DNA, the CDR3 is TGTGCCAGCAGCTTAGTATGGGGGCGACAGTACAATGAGCAGTTCTTC.

The chain couples TRBV5-6 to TRBJ1-5; a weak D match, TRBD1 (6 bases). The V gene's germline CDR1 is SGHDT and CDR2 YYEEEE. This CDR3 contains 12 residues. V shed 7 bases and J shed 15 bases, with 20 bases lying between them. The CDR3 DNA is TGTGCCAGCTCCCTCTATGGCGAGACAGGGCATTTT. This gives the protein CASSLYGETGHF. The whole variable domain, filled in from reference TRBV5-6 and TRBJ1-5, reads DAGVTQSPTHLIKTRGQQVTLRCSPKSGHDTVSWYQQALGQGPQFIFQYYEEEERQRGNFPDRFSGHQFPNYSSELNVNALLLGDSALYLCASSLYGETGHFGDGTRLSIL.

The chain employs TRBV25-1 and TRBJ2-1; possibly TRBD2 for D (6 bases). CDR1 is MGHDK, CDR2 SYGVNS, per germline. The CDR3 length is 14 residues. Trimming left V 7 bases short and J 6 bases short, with 16 bases between. The CDR3 is CASTRAGNLNEQFF. In DNA, the CDR3 is TGTGCCAGCACAAGGGCGGGGAACCTCAATGAGCAGTTCTTC.

J is TRBJ2-2 and V is TRBV19; TRBD1 matches 7 bases. The junction had 4 bases not matched to a gene; V was cut back by 6 bases and J by 0 bases. Germline loops: CDR1 LNHDA, CDR2 SQIVND (reference sequence). The CDR3 has 15 amino acids. The CDR3 here is CASSLTGSNTGELFF. CDR3 coding DNA: TGTGCCAGTAGCCTGACAGGGTCGAACACCGGGGAGCTGTTTTTT.

This rearrangement joins TRBV7-9 to TRBJ2-7; maybe TRBD2 (5 bases). CDR1 and CDR2 (germline): SEHNR, FQNEAQ (reference sequence). This CDR3 spans 14 amino acids. Deletions cut 1 base from V and 3 bases from J, with 10 bases between. CDR3 coding DNA: TGTGCCAGCAGCTTAGGAGGGCCGAGCTACGAGCAGTACTTC. This encodes CASSLGGPSYEQYF.

V and J are TRBV2 and TRBJ2-1, with D possibly being TRBD1 (6 bases). The CDR3 contains 15 residues. V was pared by 6 bases and J by 0 bases, with 12 bases between. Germline V gives CDR1 SNHLY, CDR2 FYNNEI. CDR3 DNA: TGTGCCAGCAGCGGACAGTTAAGCTCCTACAATGAGCAGTTCTTC. The encoded protein is CASSGQLSSYNEQFF. Full variable domain (missing parts from reference TRBV2 and TRBJ2-1): EPEVTQTPSHQVTQMGQEVILRCVPISNHLYFYWYRQILGQKVEFLVSFYNNEISEKSEIFDDQFSVERPDGSNFTLKIRSTKLEDSAMYFCASSGQLSSYNEQFFGPGTRLTVL.

The V call is TRBV18, the J call TRBJ1-2; D may be TRBD1 (5 bases). Germline assignment: CDR1 KGHSH and CDR2 LQKENI. Trimming removed 0 bases from V and 4 bases from J, with 12 bases in between. The CDR3 contains 15 residues. The CDR3 protein is CASSPPIGQGYGYTF. Here the CDR3 DNA reads TGTGCCAGCTCACCACCGATCGGGCAGGGCTATGGCTACACCTTC.

CDR3 sequence reads: CASSLGYSYQPQHF. The CDR3 nucleotides are TGTGCCAGCAGCTTAGGGTACTCTTATCAGCCCCAGCATTTT. V is TRBV13 and J is TRBJ1-5; D is unclear. Germline assignment: CDR1 PRHDT and CDR2 FYEKMQ (reference sequence). V gave up 0 bases and J gave up 5 bases, with 8 bases separating them. The CDR3 totals 14 residues.

The chain employs TRBV7-9 and TRBJ2-2, with no clear D. The CDR3 spans 15 residues. The germline V gene has CDR1 SEHNR and CDR2 FQNEAQ (reference sequence). The V and J ends lost 1 base and 8 bases respectively, with 14 bases between them. The CDR3 coding sequence is TGTGCCAGCAGCTTAGATCCTACAACAGAGGGGGAGCTGTTTTTT. It yields the protein CASSLDPTTEGELFF.

This clone has just a few counts. The chain joins TRBV7-2 to TRBJ2-7; D gene uncertain. Germline V gene lookup returns CDR1 SGHTA and CDR2 FQGNSA. Between the trimmed V and J ends, which lost 4 bases and 3 bases, there was a span of 16 bases. This CDR3 region has 15 residues. The CDR3 spells CASSSEPGPNYEQYF. In DNA form, the CDR3 reads TGTGCCAGCAGCTCCGAACCGGGTCCCAACTACGAGCAGTACTTC.